What follows describes a single T cell receptor (beta chain). Its matching antigen is unknown. These data come from a study of hypomethylating agent response in myelodysplastic syndrome. The overall study: With a mean age of roughly 72 +/- 6.3 years, patients were most commonly cytogenetically diploid.

Generated by immunoSEQ multiplex PCR, the TCRdb table keeps only in-frame clones and is missing some. The profile shows approximately 4,500 clones, roughly 85% of them singletons. The analysis used unsorted bulk bone marrow, not T-cell subsets. Whole-study results and caveats: Responders gained more novel clonotypes; non-responders had more contracted clonotypes after treatment.

This specimen consisted of bone marrow, obtained before or after starting hypomethylating agent treatment for myelodysplastic syndrome (not recorded which). This clonotype was sampled from a human donor with myelodysplastic syndrome.

The CDR3, as DNA: TGTGCCAGCAGCGCCCGGACAGGCGCGGATGGCTACACCTTC. It yields the protein CASSARTGADGYTF. The chain couples TRBV9 to TRBJ1-2; 7 bases are a match to TRBD1. Germline V CDR1 and CDR2: SGDLS, YYNGEE. The CDR3 totals 14 residues. Trimming cost V 3 bases and J 6 bases; bases outside gene matches: 8.